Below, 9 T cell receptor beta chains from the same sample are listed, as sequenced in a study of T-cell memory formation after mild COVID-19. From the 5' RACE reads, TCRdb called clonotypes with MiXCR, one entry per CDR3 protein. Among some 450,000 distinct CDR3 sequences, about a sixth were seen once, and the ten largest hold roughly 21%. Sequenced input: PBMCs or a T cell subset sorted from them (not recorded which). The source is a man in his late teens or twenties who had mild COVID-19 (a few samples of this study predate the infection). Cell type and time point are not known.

The CDR3 sequence is CASSVGRQNTEAFF. CDR3 nucleotide sequence: TGTGCCAGCAGCGTTGGGAGGCAAAACACTGAAGCTTTCTTT. The chain employs TRBV9 and TRBJ1-1; D unresolved. CDR3 length: 14 amino acids. CDR1 and CDR2 (germline): SGDLS, YYNGEE. V lost 2 bases, J lost 2 bases, and 10 bases lay in between.

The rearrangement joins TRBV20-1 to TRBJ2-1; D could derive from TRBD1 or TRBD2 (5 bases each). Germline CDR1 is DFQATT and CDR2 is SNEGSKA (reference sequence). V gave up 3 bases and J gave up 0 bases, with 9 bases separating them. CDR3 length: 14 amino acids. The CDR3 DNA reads TGCAGTGCTAGGTCAGGGAGCTCCTACAATGAGCAGTTCTTC. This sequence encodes CSARSGSSYNEQFF.

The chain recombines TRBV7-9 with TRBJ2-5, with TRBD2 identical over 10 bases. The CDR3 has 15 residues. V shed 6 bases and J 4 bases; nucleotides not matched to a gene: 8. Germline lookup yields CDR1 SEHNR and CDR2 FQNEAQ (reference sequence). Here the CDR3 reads CASSQRGGLGETQYF. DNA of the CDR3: TGTGCCAGCAGTCAGCGGGGGGGCCTAGGAGAGACCCAGTACTTC.

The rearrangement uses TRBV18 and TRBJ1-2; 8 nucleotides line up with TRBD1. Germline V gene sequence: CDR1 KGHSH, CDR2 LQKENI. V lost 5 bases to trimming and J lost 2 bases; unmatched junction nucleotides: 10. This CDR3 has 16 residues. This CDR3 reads CASSKGQGRKNYGYTF. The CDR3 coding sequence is TGTGCCAGCTCAAAAGGACAGGGTAGAAAAAACTATGGCTACACCTTC.

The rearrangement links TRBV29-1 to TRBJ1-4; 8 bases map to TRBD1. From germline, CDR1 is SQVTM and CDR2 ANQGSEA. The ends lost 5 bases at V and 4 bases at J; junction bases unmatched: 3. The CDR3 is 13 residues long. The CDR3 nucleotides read TGCAGCGTTCAGGACAGGGTTAATGAAAAACTGTTTTTT. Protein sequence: CSVQDRVNEKLFF.

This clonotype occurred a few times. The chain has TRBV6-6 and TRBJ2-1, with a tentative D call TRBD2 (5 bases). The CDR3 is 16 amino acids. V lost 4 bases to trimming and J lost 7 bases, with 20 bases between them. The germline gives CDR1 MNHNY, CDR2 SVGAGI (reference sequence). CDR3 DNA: TGTGCCAGCAGTTCGGTAGGAGGCGGAGGATGGAATGAGCAGTTCTTC. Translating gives CASSSVGGGGWNEQFF.

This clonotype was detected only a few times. The CDR3 sequence: CASSEAAGGGPYNSPLHF. CDR3 nucleotide sequence: TGTGCCAGCAGTGAAGCGGCAGGGGGCGGCCCCTATAATTCACCCCTCCACTTT. This rearrangement joins TRBV6-1 to TRBJ1-6, with 8 bases lining up with TRBD1. Germline CDR1 is MNHNS and CDR2 is SASEGT. This CDR3 comprises 18 residues. The junction had 6 bases not matched to a gene; V was cut back by 0 bases and J by 2 bases.

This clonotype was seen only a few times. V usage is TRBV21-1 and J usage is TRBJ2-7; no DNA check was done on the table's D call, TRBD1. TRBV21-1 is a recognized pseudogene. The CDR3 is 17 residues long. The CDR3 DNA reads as TGTGCCAGCAGCAACACCCAGGGATGGCGCAATTCCTACGAGCAGTACGTC. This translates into CASSNTQGWRNSYEQYV.

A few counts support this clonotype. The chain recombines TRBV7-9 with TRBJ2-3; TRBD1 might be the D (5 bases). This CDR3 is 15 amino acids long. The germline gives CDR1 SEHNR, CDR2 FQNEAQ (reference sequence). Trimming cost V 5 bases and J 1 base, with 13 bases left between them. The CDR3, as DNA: TGTGCCAGCAGCCCCGGGTTCAGGGGCACAGATACGCAGTATTTT. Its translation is CASSPGFRGTDTQYF.